This T cell receptor beta chain derives from a study of blood T cell repertoires in COVID-19. Study-wide background: Acute and convalescent COVID-19 samples came from the United States, Italy and Spain. PBMCs, B-cell-depleted T cells, or T cells were the source of the cDNA or gDNA that made up the material.

V was pared by 6 bases and J by 0 bases, with 14 bases between. CDR1 is MNHEY, CDR2 SVGAGI, per germline. The CDR3 contains 15 residues. Assay: immunoSEQ multiplex PCR; the TCRdb copy retains only in-frame clones and omits some. The table records more than 65,000 clones, roughly four fifths of them present only once. The sequenced sample was peripheral blood. This clonotype was obtained from a man younger than 40 with COVID-19, enrolled during active disease. The chain is built from TRBV6-5 and TRBJ1-1; TRBD1 might be the D (6 bases). CDR3 in amino acids: CASRQGAGLNTEAFF. The CDR3 DNA is TGTGCCAGCAGACAGGGTGCGGGTTTGAACACTGAAGCTTTCTTT.